Described below is a single T cell receptor beta chain sequence and its context. What it recognizes is unknown. The data derive from a study of shared clonotypes between healthy human individuals. Memory CD4+ cells were the fraction left after CD45RA+ naive selection. The CDR3 totals 14 residues. V lost 0 bases, J lost 6 bases, and 14 bases lay in between. From germline, CDR1 is GTSNPN and CDR2 SVGIG (reference sequence). TCRdb keeps only in-frame clones here, not all; method: immunoSEQ multiplex PCR. Of around 1 million clones listed, 60% to 85% are singletons. Study-wide results and caveats: Sorted-subset sequencing, rarefaction showed, was incomplete despite large depth.

The sample consisted of memory CD4+ T cells sorted from blood. Subset in this sample: CD45RA-negative fraction. The chain links TRBV30 to TRBJ1-2; no definite D call. The TCR was taken from a man aged 18 to 35 in good health. The CDR3 nucleotides read TGTGCCTGGAGTGTGAGGGAGGGCCGGGATGGCTACACCTTC. It specifies CAWSVREGRDGYTF. The whole variable domain, filled in from reference TRBV30 and TRBJ1-2, reads SQTIHQWPATLVQPVGSPLSLECTVEGTSNPNLYWYRQAAGRGLQLLFYSVGIGQISSEVPQNLSASRPQDRQFILSSKKLLLSDSGFYLCAWSVREGRDGYTFGSGTRLTVV.